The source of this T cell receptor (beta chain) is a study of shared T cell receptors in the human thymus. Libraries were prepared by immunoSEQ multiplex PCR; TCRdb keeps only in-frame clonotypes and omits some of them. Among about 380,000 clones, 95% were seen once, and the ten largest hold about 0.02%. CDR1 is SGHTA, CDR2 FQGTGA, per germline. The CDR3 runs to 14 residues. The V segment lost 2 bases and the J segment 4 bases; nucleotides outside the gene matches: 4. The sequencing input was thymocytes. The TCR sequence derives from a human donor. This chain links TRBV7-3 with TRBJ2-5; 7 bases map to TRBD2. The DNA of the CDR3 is TGTGCCAGCAGCTTAGGGGGGGAAGGAGAGACCCAGTACTTC. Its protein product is CASSLGGEGETQYF.